A single sample gave rise to the 23 T cell receptor beta chains below, sequenced in a study of cytomegalovirus exposure and HLA in healthy donors. The study ran its PCR with 60 Vbeta and 13 Jbeta primers. Sequencing used immunoSEQ multiplex PCR; TCRdb keeps in-frame clones, though not all of them. The table records roughly 67,000 clones, approximately 71% of them present only once. The sample was PBMCs. These receptors were obtained from a man aged 55 to 70 in good health and CMV-seropositive.

The chain joins TRBV6-1 to TRBJ1-1; the D is unclear. V was shortened by 6 bases and J by 3 bases, with 11 bases between the two germline ends. CDR3 length: 13 residues. The V gene's germline CDR1 is MNHNS and CDR2 SASEGT. CDR3 sequence: CASRRSEDTEAFF. CDR3 DNA: TGTGCCAGCAGGAGGAGCGAGGACACTGAAGCTTTCTTT.

This chain uses TRBV5-6 with TRBJ1-5; 7 positions match TRBD1. V shed 1 base, J shed 2 bases, and the junction held 3 bases outside the gene matches. CDR3 length: 15 amino acids. The germline V gene has CDR1 SGHDT and CDR2 YYEEEE. The CDR3: CASSLNRGGNQPQHF. CDR3 nucleotides: TGTGCCAGCAGCTTGAACAGGGGAGGCAATCAGCCCCAGCATTTT.

V is TRBV11-3 and J is TRBJ2-3; 12 bases match TRBD2. This CDR3 region has 17 residues. With V trimmed by 4 bases and J by 4 bases, 9 bases remained unmatched. From germline, CDR1 is SGHNT and CDR2 YENEEA. The CDR3 DNA sequence: TGTGCCAGCAGCTCCTATCTGACTAGCGGGAGCGCAGATACGCAGTATTTT. Its translation is CASSSYLTSGSADTQYF.

The rearrangement joins TRBV7-9 to TRBJ2-2; tentative D call: TRBD1 (5 bases). Germline V CDR1 and CDR2: SEHNR, FQNEAQ (reference sequence). Trimming cost V 7 bases and J 5 bases, with 17 bases left between them. The CDR3 runs to 15 residues. CDR3 sequence (DNA): TGTGCCAGCACCCAGGGTTCCTTAGATACCGGGGAGCTGTTTTTT. Amino acids: CASTQGSLDTGELFF. Full variable domain (missing parts from reference TRBV7-9 and TRBJ2-2): DTGVSQNPRHKITKRGQNVTFRCDPISEHNRLYWYRQTLGQGPEFLTYFQNEAQLEKSRLLSDRFSAERPKGSFSTLEIQRTEQGDSAMYLCASTQGSLDTGELFFGEGSRLTVL.

The rearrangement uses TRBV19 and TRBJ1-1; D gene uncertain. V dropped 3 bases and J dropped 0 bases, with 14 bases sitting between them. Germline CDR1 reads LNHDA; CDR2 reads SQIVND (reference sequence). The CDR3 is made up of 16 amino acids. The CDR3 is CASSIGAGHMNTEAFF. CDR3 DNA: TGTGCCAGTAGTATTGGCGCTGGGCACATGAACACTGAAGCTTTCTTT.

The chain carries TRBV7-9 and TRBJ1-4; possibly TRBD1 for D (5 bases). The CDR3 contains 15 residues. Per the germline V gene, CDR1 is SEHNR and CDR2 is FQNEAQ (reference sequence). Trimming stripped 2 bases from V and 6 bases from J, with 13 bases between. The CDR3 DNA follows: TGTGCCAGCAGCTTACGGGGGGATGATTATGAAAAACTGTTTTTT. The encoded protein is CASSLRGDDYEKLFF.

The chain carries TRBV4-1 and TRBJ1-3; 10 bases line up with TRBD1. V lost 4 bases and J lost 0; bases outside the gene matches: 9. The germline V gene encodes CDR1 MGHRA and CDR2 YSYEKL. CDR3 size: 18 residues. CDR3 protein: CASSLGGTGASSGNTIYF. CDR3 DNA: TGCGCCAGCAGCCTGGGGGGGACAGGGGCCTCCTCTGGAAACACCATATATTTT.

The chain carries TRBV4-2 and TRBJ2-1; 9 bases line up with TRBD2. CDR1 is LGHNA, CDR2 YNFKEQ, per germline. V trimming: 4 bases; J trimming: 7 bases; junction bases outside the gene matches: 5. This CDR3 has 14 amino acids. CDR3 bases: TGTGCCAGCAGCCCCCACCTAGCGGGAAATGAGCAGTTCTTC. This encodes CASSPHLAGNEQFF.

This clone occurred once. The J gene is TRBJ2-1, the V gene TRBV5-5, with D possibly TRBD2 on 5 matching bases. The CDR3 extends over 14 amino acids. Germline V lookup: CDR1 SGHKS, CDR2 YYEKEE (reference sequence). The V end was cut by 0 bases, the J end by 5 bases, with 9 bases between. The CDR3 sequence is CASSLVRADNEQFF. The CDR3 DNA is TGTGCCAGCAGCTTGGTAAGAGCGGACAATGAGCAGTTCTTC.

The CDR3 is CASSLRGFGGPYGYTF. The CDR3 nucleotides are TGTGCCAGCAGTTTACGGGGGTTTGGGGGACCCTATGGCTACACCTTC. The V gene is TRBV27, the J gene TRBJ1-2; possible D gene TRBD1, 5 bases. Looked up from germline, CDR1 is MNHEY and CDR2 is SMNVEV (reference sequence). V lost 2 bases and J 4 bases, leaving 17 bases between the germline ends. CDR3 length: 16 residues.

The CDR3 nucleotides read TGTGCCAGCAGTTCCCCAGACACCCCAAATGAGCAGTTCTTC. It is translated as CASSSPDTPNEQFF. The V call is TRBV6-5, the J call TRBJ2-1; D ambiguous. Germline CDR1 reads MNHEY; CDR2 reads SVGAGI. The CDR3 extends over 14 amino acids. V was pared by 4 bases and J by 7 bases, with 14 bases between.

This chain connects TRBV5-1 to TRBJ1-2; TRBD1 matches at 11 bases. The CDR3 is made up of 13 amino acids. V lost 0 bases, J lost 14 bases, and 6 bases stayed unmatched. Per germline, CDR1 SGHRS and CDR2 YFSETQ. The CDR3 DNA is TGCGCCAGCAGCTTGGGGACAGGGGGCATGAGAACCTTC. This codes for CASSLGTGGMRTF. The variable domain in full, completed from reference TRBV5-1 and TRBJ1-2, reads KAGVTQTPRYLIKTRGQQVTLSCSPISGHRSVSWYQQTPGQGLQFLFEYFSETQRNKGNFPGRFSGRQFSNSRSEMNVSTLELGDSALYLCASSLGTGGMRTFGSGTRLTVV.

The chain recombines TRBV6-1 with TRBJ2-5; 10 bases agree with TRBD1. Germline trimming cut 7 bases from V and 5 bases from J; bases unmatched to any gene: 10. Germline V gene sequence: CDR1 MNHNS, CDR2 SASEGT. The CDR3 runs 15 residues. CDR3 in DNA: TGTGCCAGCATTCTGACAGGGGGCTTGTTGGAGACCCAGTACTTC. Translating it yields CASILTGGLLETQYF.

This chain joins TRBV10-1 and TRBJ2-5; D gene unclear. Trimming cost V 0 bases and J 1 base, with 6 bases left between them. CDR3 length equals 14 residues. Per germline, CDR1 WNHNN and CDR2 SYGVQD (reference sequence). The CDR3 region is CASSESAGQETQYF. Written as DNA, the CDR3 is TGCGCCAGCAGTGAGTCGGCAGGCCAAGAGACCCAGTACTTC.

This sequence joins TRBV5-1 and TRBJ2-7; weak D call: TRBD1 (7 bases). Germline assignment: CDR1 SGHRS and CDR2 YFSETQ. The CDR3 runs to 16 residues. Trimming took off 0 bases at V and 2 bases at J, with 15 bases between the two ends. CDR3 amino acids: CASSLGRWRGPYEQYF. The CDR3 nucleotides read TGCGCCAGCAGCTTGGGGAGGTGGAGGGGGCCCTACGAGCAGTACTTC. Full variable domain (rest looked up from reference TRBV5-1 and TRBJ2-7): KAGVTQTPRYLIKTRGQQVTLSCSPISGHRSVSWYQQTPGQGLQFLFEYFSETQRNKGNFPGRFSGRQFSNSRSEMNVSTLELGDSALYLCASSLGRWRGPYEQYFGPGTRLTVT.

The chain links TRBV6-1 to TRBJ2-7; TRBD2 aligns across 10 bases. Germline V CDR1 and CDR2: MNHNS, SASEGT. This CDR3 has 15 residues. The ends lost 5 bases at V and 3 bases at J; junction bases unmatched: 7. The CDR3 bases are TGTGCCAGCAGTTCTTCCAGCGGGGGGGGCTACGAGCAGTACTTC. Protein: CASSSSSGGGYEQYF.

V is TRBV5-1 and J is TRBJ1-2; D remains ambiguous. Trimming pared 4 bases from V and 0 bases from J, leaving 7 bases between. The CDR3 contains 13 residues. The germline V gene encodes CDR1 SGHRS and CDR2 YFSETQ. CDR3 protein: CASSPGTNYGYTF. The CDR3 coding sequence is TGCGCCAGCAGCCCGGGAACTAACTATGGCTACACCTTC. The full variable domain, rest sourced from reference TRBV5-1 and TRBJ1-2, is KAGVTQTPRYLIKTRGQQVTLSCSPISGHRSVSWYQQTPGQGLQFLFEYFSETQRNKGNFPGRFSGRQFSNSRSEMNVSTLELGDSALYLCASSPGTNYGYTFGSGTRLTVV.

The chain carries TRBV7-9 and TRBJ2-1; the match to TRBD2 covers 12 bases. This CDR3 contains 19 residues. The trim removed 0 bases at V and 3 bases at J, leaving 9 bases unmatched. CDR1 SEHNR and CDR2 FQNEAQ come from the germline V gene (reference sequence). Here the CDR3 reads CASSLARRLAGVSYNEQFF. The CDR3 DNA reads as TGTGCCAGCAGCTTAGCGCGGCGACTAGCGGGAGTGAGCTACAATGAGCAGTTCTTC.

V gene TRBV11-2 combines with J gene TRBJ1-2; 7 bases line up with TRBD1. J lost 2 bases, V lost 2 bases, and 8 bases had no gene match. Germline V gene sequence: CDR1 SGHAT, CDR2 FQNNGV. The CDR3 consists of 16 residues. The CDR3, as DNA: TGTGCCAGCAGCTTAATGAGGACAGGACCGAACTATGGCTACACCTTC. Translation gives CASSLMRTGPNYGYTF.

V usage is TRBV11-2 and J usage is TRBJ2-1; TRBD2 matches at 14 bases. Losses at the gene ends were 4 bases for V and 9 bases for J; bases not matched to a gene: 5. CDR1 and CDR2 (germline): SGHAT, FQNNGV. This CDR3 spans 15 amino acids. The CDR3 region is CASSWGLAGVSEQFF. The DNA of the CDR3 is TGTGCCAGCAGCTGGGGACTAGCGGGAGTTAGTGAGCAGTTCTTC.

This chain links TRBV2 with TRBJ2-1; D is perhaps TRBD2 (6 bases). This CDR3 spans 14 amino acids. V was cut by 2 bases and J by 10 bases, with 15 bases left in between. The germline CDR1 and CDR2 sequences are SNHLY and FYNNEI. This chain's CDR3 is CASSERYTSREQFF. DNA of the CDR3: TGTGCCAGCAGTGAACGGTACACTAGCAGGGAGCAGTTCTTC.

The gene calls are TRBV6-5 and TRBJ2-3; 8 bases are a match to TRBD1. Trimming removed 6 bases from V and 2 bases from J; junction bases left unmatched: 4. The CDR3 is 14 amino acids. Germline V CDR1 and CDR2: MNHEY, SVGAGI. In nucleotides, the CDR3 is TGTGCCAGCAGGCAGGACAGGGCCACAGATACGCAGTATTTT. It specifies CASRQDRATDTQYF.

The chain employs TRBV27 and TRBJ1-4, with D perhaps TRBD1 (5 bases). The germline V gene encodes CDR1 MNHEY and CDR2 SMNVEV (reference sequence). The CDR3 is 16 residues long. V dropped 4 bases and J dropped 4 bases, with 16 bases sitting between them. CDR3: CASSSYQTESNEKLFF. The CDR3 DNA reads TGTGCCAGCAGTTCCTACCAGACAGAAAGTAATGAAAAACTGTTTTTT. Full variable domain (missing parts from reference TRBV27 and TRBJ1-4): EAQVTQNPRYLITVTGKKLTVTCSQNMNHEYMSWYRQDPGLGLRQIYYSMNVEVTDKGDVPEGYKVSRKEKRNFPLILESPSPNQTSLYFCASSSYQTESNEKLFFGSGTQLSVL.